The clone carrying this T cell receptor beta chain was observed a handful of times. Different DNA sequences within this sample yield the same CDR3. CD45RO/CCR7/CD25/CD127/CD95/CD27 separated CD4+ naive, central memory, regulatory and stem cell-like memory cells by sorting. V was clipped by 2 bases and J by 2 bases, with 7 bases between them. The length of the CDR3 is 13 residues. Germline lookup yields CDR1 KGHSH and CDR2 LQKENI. The data derive from a study of beta chain features in type 1 diabetes. Expressed TCRB transcripts got sequenced, as all isolated RNA was reverse transcribed. Sequencing was performed with immunoSEQ multiplex PCR; in TCRdb, only in-frame clones are kept and a portion is missing. The table has under 900,000 clones, under 20% seen once.

The chain couples TRBV18 to TRBJ2-7, with D tentatively TRBD2 (5 bases). The TCR sequence derives from a woman younger than 35 in good health. Material: naive CD4+ T cells from blood. CDR3 coding DNA: TGTGCCAGCTCACCATCCGGGACCTACGAGCAGTACTTC. Translated, it gives CASSPSGTYEQYF.